This TCR beta chain was recorded in a study of T cell responses to AZD1222 COVID-19 vaccine. With respect to this clone: Its antigen is unidentified.

Study-level results: The donor cohort was predominantly white British with a female majority, and clonal diversity may have been underestimated. CD4 TCRs associated with vaccination spanned spike, dominating at 160-218 and 743-854. The study reported that nearly half of spike-specific TCRs target unmutated variant regions.

CDR3 length: 11 residues. Germline CDR1 MDHEN, CDR2 SYDVKM. The ends were cut back, 8 bases at V and 3 bases at J, with 8 bases in the middle. The assay was immunoSEQ multiplex PCR, and TCRdb's table has in-frame clones only and misses some. The table includes about 270,000 clones, almost 95% detected once. This specimen consisted of peripheral blood, obtained 28 days after the second AZD1222 dose. The source of this sequence is an adult who received the AZD1222 COVID-19 vaccine. This rearrangement joins TRBV28 to TRBJ2-7; D is uncertain. The CDR3 coding sequence is TGTGCCAGCTCCCGGGTCTACGAGCAGTACTTC. This gives the protein CASSRVYEQYF.